These 6 T cell receptor beta chains were all obtained from the same sample, sequenced in a study of T cells in Graves' hyperthyroidism and ophthalmopathy. Amplified TCR beta CDR3 regions derived from RNA transcripts. The HTBI primer set drove a first-round RT-PCR of the TCR CDR3. TCRdb fed the multiplex PCR reads into MiXCR, producing one record per CDR3 protein. The sample records under 450,000 distinct CDR3 sequences, roughly 14% being singletons. The sequenced material came from blood. Receptor source: a man aged 25-45 years with Graves' hyperthyroidism that later progressed to Graves' ophthalmopathy.

This clonotype was observed many times. The rearrangement uses TRBV7-2 and TRBJ2-2; D might be TRBD2 (7 bases). Deletions cut 5 bases from V and 2 bases from J, with 21 bases between. Germline CDR1 and CDR2: SGHTA and FQGNSA. This CDR3 has 18 amino acids. For the CDR3, the DNA is TGTGCCAGCAGCCGTGGGGGGGGGGGCCTTCTTAACACCGGGGAGCTGTTTTTT. This codes for CASSRGGGGLLNTGELFF. The full variable domain, with the rest looked up from reference TRBV7-2 and TRBJ2-2, is GAGVSQSPSNKVTEKGKDVELRCDPISGHTALYWYRQSLGQGLEFLIYFQGNSAPDKSGLPSDRFSAERTGGSVSTLTIQRTQQEDSAVYLCASSRGGGGLLNTGELFFGEGSRLTVL.

This clonotype was seen repeatedly, ten times or more. The rearrangement links TRBV7-3 to TRBJ2-1; 11 nucleotides agree with TRBD1. V lost 6 bases to trimming and J lost 7 bases; unmatched junction nucleotides: 20. CDR1 and CDR2 (germline): SGHTA, FQGTGA. The CDR3 has 19 residues. In DNA, the CDR3 is TGTGCCAGCAGTCGTCGGACAGGGGGCGAGTCGTTTTTGGGGAATGAGCAGTTCTTC. Residues: CASSRRTGGESFLGNEQFF.

The chain employs TRBV5-6 and TRBJ1-3; D ambiguous. CDR1 is SGHDT and CDR2 is YYEEEE in the germline V gene. This CDR3 comprises 15 residues. Trimming cost V 2 bases and J 4 bases, with 13 bases left between them. DNA of the CDR3: TGTGCCAGCAGCTTTATGGCGACGCGGGGAAACACCATATATTTT. Its translation is CASSFMATRGNTIYF.

Ten or more counts support this clonotype. The rearrangement joins TRBV5-1 to TRBJ1-1; tentatively, D is TRBD1 (5 bases). Per germline, CDR1 SGHRS and CDR2 YFSETQ. The CDR3 runs to 12 residues. Trimming left V 4 bases short and J 4 bases short, with 8 bases between. CDR3 coding DNA: TGCGCCAGCAGCGACGGGGGCACTGAAGCTTTCTTT. Residues: CASSDGGTEAFF.

This clonotype was recorded at least ten times. The chain links TRBV28 to TRBJ2-5, with a tentative D call TRBD1 (5 bases). Germline V gives CDR1 MDHEN, CDR2 SYDVKM. The germline V and J ends were trimmed by 6 bases and 1 base, with 18 bases remaining between them. The CDR3 is 16 residues long. The CDR3 sequence: CASSPPRTRSQETQYF. The DNA of the CDR3 is TGTGCCAGCAGCCCCCCCCGGACACGGTCCCAAGAGACCCAGTACTTC. The variable domain in full, with the rest retrieved from reference TRBV28 and TRBJ2-5, is DVKVTQSSRYLVKRTGEKVFLECVQDMDHENMFWYRQDPGLGLRLIYFSYDVKMKEKGDIPEGYSVSREKKERFSLILESASTNQTSMYLCASSPPRTRSQETQYFGPGTRLLVL.

In its sample, this clonotype was seen many times. The V gene is TRBV11-2, the J gene TRBJ1-6; D is uncertain. Germline CDR1 is SGHAT and CDR2 is FQNNGV. Trimming removed 1 base at V and 9 bases at J, with 10 bases between. This CDR3 comprises 14 residues. CDR3 sequence (DNA): TGTGCCAGCAGCTTAGGGGTGGTGAGTTCACCCCTCCACTTT. Translating it yields CASSLGVVSSPLHF.